This T cell receptor (beta chain) was found in a study of blood T cell repertoires in COVID-19. The wider study: PBMCs, B-cell-depleted T cells, or T cells were the source of the cDNA or gDNA that made up the material.

Clones were read by immunoSEQ multiplex PCR, and TCRdb kept only the in-frame ones, dropping some. This sample yields approximately 89,000 clones, of which more than 75% are seen a single time; about 14% belongs to the top ten. V trimming: 5 bases; J trimming: 8 bases; junction bases outside the gene matches: 18. The CDR3 runs to 17 residues. Looked up from germline, CDR1 is SGHNT and CDR2 is YENEEA. This clonotype was sampled from a woman aged 70-85 years with acute or convalescent COVID-19. Sequencing input: peripheral blood. The rearrangement uses TRBV11-3 and TRBJ2-1; 7 nucleotides agree with TRBD1. The CDR3, as DNA: TGTGCCAGCAGCACGGGACAGCTCTCTATCCCCTCCCATGAGCAGTTCTTC. Its protein is CASSTGQLSIPSHEQFF.